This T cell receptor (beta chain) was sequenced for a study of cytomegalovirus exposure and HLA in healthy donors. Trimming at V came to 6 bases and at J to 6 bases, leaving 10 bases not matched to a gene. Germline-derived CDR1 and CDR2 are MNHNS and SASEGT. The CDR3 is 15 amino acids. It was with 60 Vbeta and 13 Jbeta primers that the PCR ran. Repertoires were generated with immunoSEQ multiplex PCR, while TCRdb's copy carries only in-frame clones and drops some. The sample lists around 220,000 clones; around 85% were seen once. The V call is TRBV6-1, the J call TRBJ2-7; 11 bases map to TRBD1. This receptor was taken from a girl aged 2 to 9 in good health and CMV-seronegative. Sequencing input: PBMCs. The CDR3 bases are TGTGCCAGCAGGGGGCCCGGGACAGGGGGAGTCGAGCAGTACTTC. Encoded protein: CASRGPGTGGVEQYF.